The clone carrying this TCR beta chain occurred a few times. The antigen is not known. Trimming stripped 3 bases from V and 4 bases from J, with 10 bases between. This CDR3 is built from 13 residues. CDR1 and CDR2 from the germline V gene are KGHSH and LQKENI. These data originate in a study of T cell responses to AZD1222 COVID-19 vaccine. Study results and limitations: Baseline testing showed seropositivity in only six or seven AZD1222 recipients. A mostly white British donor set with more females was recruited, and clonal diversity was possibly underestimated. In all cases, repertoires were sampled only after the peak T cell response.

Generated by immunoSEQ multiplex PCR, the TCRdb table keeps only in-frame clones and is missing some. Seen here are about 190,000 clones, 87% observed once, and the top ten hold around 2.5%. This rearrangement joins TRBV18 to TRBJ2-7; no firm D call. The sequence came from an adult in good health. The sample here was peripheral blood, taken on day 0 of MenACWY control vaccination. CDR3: CASSPGLGYEQYF. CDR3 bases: TGTGCCAGCTCACCGGGATTGGGATACGAGCAGTACTTC.